This T cell receptor (beta chain) was identified in a study of regulatory T cells in long-lasting Graves disease. V dropped 8 bases and J dropped 4 bases, with 18 bases sitting between them. The CDR3 sequence is 15 residues long. CDR1 and CDR2 (germline): MNHEY, SMNVEV (reference sequence). Study results and caveats: Having only a small sample size may have limited accuracy.

In building TCR beta libraries, iRepertoire HTBI primers were used together with Arm-PCR of CDR3 regions. A single record per CDR3 protein comes from TCRdb applying MiXCR to the multiplex PCR reads. The sample has about 530,000 distinct CDR3 sequences; about 16% are singletons. For this clonotype: The antigen remains unidentified. A much larger clone lies a single base off, so this may be a read error.

Described time point: newly diagnosed GD, antithyroid drugs for less than 3 months. The TCR library was made from RNA that had been extracted from PBMCs in TRIzol. This sample was also put to use in a study of T cells in Graves' hyperthyroidism and ophthalmopathy.

The clonotype originates from a woman aged 35-65 years with Graves disease. The chain combines TRBV27 with TRBJ1-5; D possibly corresponds to TRBD1 (5 bases). Sequencing was performed on peripheral blood mononuclear cells (PBMCs), taken at new diagnosis, from a patient treated with antithyroid drugs. CDR3 in amino acids: CASPRAGTENQPQHF. The CDR3 region has the DNA TGTGCCAGCCCAAGGGCCGGGACGGAGAATCAGCCCCAGCATTTT.